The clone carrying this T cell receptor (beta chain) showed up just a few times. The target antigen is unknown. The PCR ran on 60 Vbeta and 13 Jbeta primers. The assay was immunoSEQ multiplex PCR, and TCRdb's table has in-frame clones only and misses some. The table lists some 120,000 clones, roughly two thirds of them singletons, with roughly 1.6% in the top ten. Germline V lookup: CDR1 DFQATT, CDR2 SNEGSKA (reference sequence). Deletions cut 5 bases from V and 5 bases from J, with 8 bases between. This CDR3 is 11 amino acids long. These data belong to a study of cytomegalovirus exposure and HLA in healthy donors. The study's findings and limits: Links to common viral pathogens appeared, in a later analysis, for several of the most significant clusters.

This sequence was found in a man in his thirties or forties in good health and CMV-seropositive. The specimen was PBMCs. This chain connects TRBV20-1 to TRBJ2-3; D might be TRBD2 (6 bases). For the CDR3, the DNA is TGCAGTGCTCCGACTAGAGATACGCAGTATTTT. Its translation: CSAPTRDTQYF.